Shown below are 9 T cell receptor beta chains from a single sample sequenced in a study of T cells after yellow fever vaccination. TCRdb reprocessed the 5' RACE reads via MiXCR and lists one record per CDR3 protein. The sample includes a few hundred thousand distinct CDR3 sequences, approximately 3.2% of them seen just once. The sequencing here drew on CD4+ T cells sorted from PBMCs, taken 10 days after the yellow fever booster vaccination. The source is a man between 18 and 29 years old who received the YFV17D yellow fever vaccine.

This clonotype was found many times. The rearrangement links TRBV7-2 to TRBJ2-2, with 8 bases that match TRBD1. The V gene's germline CDR1 is SGHTA and CDR2 FQGNSA. Trimming removed 5 bases from V and 0 bases from J; junction bases left unmatched: 8. CDR3 length equals 17 residues. The CDR3: CASSRTGLITNTGELFF. The CDR3 nucleotides read TGTGCCAGCAGCCGGACAGGGCTGATTACGAACACCGGGGAGCTGTTTTTT.

There are a few counts of this clonotype. The rearrangement joins TRBV12-3 or TRBV12-4 to TRBJ1-4, with D possibly matching TRBD1 (5 bases). The CDR3 length is 14 residues. V was clipped by 6 bases and J by 7 bases, with 15 bases between them. The CDR3 spells CASRRGEAGEKLFF. The CDR3 nucleotides read TGTGCCAGCAGGCGGGGGGAGGCGGGTGAAAAACTGTTTTTT.

This clonotype was observed at least ten times. The J gene is TRBJ2-1, the V gene TRBV4-3; 7 nucleotides agree with TRBD2. The CDR3 has 16 residues. Germline V gene data show CDR1 as LGHNA and CDR2 as YSLEER. V lost 4 bases to trimming and J lost 0 bases; unmatched junction nucleotides: 6. CDR3 sequence reads: CASSPTSAASYNEQFF. In DNA, the CDR3 is TGCGCCAGCAGCCCTACTAGCGCCGCCTCCTACAATGAGCAGTTCTTC.

J is TRBJ2-2 and V is TRBV7-6, with TRBD2 matching 8 bases. The CDR3 runs 16 residues. Germline CDR1 is SGHVS and CDR2 is FNYEAQ. Trimming cost V 0 bases and J 6 bases; bases outside gene matches: 6. This CDR3 is CASSLAVSGASGELFF. DNA for the CDR3: TGTGCCAGCAGCTTAGCTGTTAGCGGGGCCTCCGGGGAGCTGTTTTTT.

This clonotype has more than one count but fewer than ten. The chain recombines TRBV7-8 with TRBJ1-5; D not resolved. There are 14 residues in the CDR3. The germline gives CDR1 SGHVS, CDR2 FQNEAQ. Trimming removed 5 bases at V and 2 bases at J, with 10 bases between. Here the CDR3 DNA reads TGTGCCAGCAGCCCCGGACGAGGCAATCAGCCCCAGCATTTT. Amino acid sequence: CASSPGRGNQPQHF.

This clonotype has a handful of counts. J is TRBJ2-2 and V is TRBV7-2, with TRBD1 identical over 7 bases. V was pared by 5 bases and J by 6 bases, with 6 bases of the junction left unmatched. The CDR3 is 14 residues long. Germline assignment: CDR1 SGHTA and CDR2 FQGNSA. The CDR3 DNA is TGTGCCAGCAGCCCGGACAGGCGGGCCGGGGAGCTGTTTTTT. Translated, it gives CASSPDRRAGELFF. Based on the CDR3 plus reference TRBV7-2 and TRBJ2-2, the full variable domain is GAGVSQSPSNKVTEKGKDVELRCDPISGHTALYWYRQSLGQGLEFLIYFQGNSAPDKSGLPSDRFSAERTGGSVSTLTIQRTQQEDSAVYLCASSPDRRAGELFFGEGSRLTVL.

This clonotype has ten or more counts. This sequence joins TRBV9 and TRBJ2-1, with 11 nucleotides matching TRBD2. From germline, CDR1 is SGDLS and CDR2 YYNGEE. The CDR3 runs 17 residues. Trimming removed 3 bases from V and 0 bases from J; junction bases left unmatched: 5. CDR3 nucleotides: TGTGCCAGCAGCGCCCCGACTAGCGGGGTCTCCTACAATGAGCAGTTCTTC. It is translated as CASSAPTSGVSYNEQFF.

This clonotype has only a few counts. This chain connects TRBV4-1 to TRBJ1-4; no reliable D call. The CDR3 sequence is 17 residues long. Per germline, CDR1 MGHRA and CDR2 YSYEKL. Trimming took 4 bases from V and 0 from J, leaving 15 bases between them. CDR3 coding DNA: TGCGCCAGCAGCCGAAGTTGGGAGGGAACAACTAATGAAAAACTGTTTTTT. Translation: CASSRSWEGTTNEKLFF.

Many counts were recorded for this clonotype. The V gene is TRBV27, the J gene TRBJ1-2, with a weak D call TRBD1 (5 bases). V was shortened by 3 bases and J by 5 bases, with 10 bases between the two germline ends. The germline CDR1 and CDR2 sequences are MNHEY and SMNVEV (reference sequence). The CDR3 loop spans 13 amino acids. This CDR3 reads CASSFIQGYGYTF. The CDR3 DNA reads as TGTGCCAGCAGTTTCATCCAGGGATATGGCTACACCTTC.